Presented here are 9 T cell receptor beta chains from one specimen sequenced in a study of regulatory T cells in long-lasting Graves disease. In building TCR beta libraries, iRepertoire HTBI primers were used together with Arm-PCR of CDR3 regions. TCRdb recomputed calls from the multiplex PCR reads with MiXCR, one row per CDR3 protein. The sample has 400,000 to 500,000 distinct CDR3 sequences; about 22% are singletons. Described time point: persistent/refractory GD, antithyroid drugs over 5 years with positive TRAb. Scientists built the TCR library using RNA that was extracted from PBMCs. The sample was peripheral blood mononuclear cells (PBMCs), taken when the disease was refractory, from a patient treated with antithyroid drugs. Receptors originate from a female donor with Graves disease.

The chain employs TRBV27 and TRBJ2-5; TRBD2 agrees at 10 bases. Losses at the gene ends were 5 bases for V and 5 bases for J; bases not matched to a gene: 11. CDR1 is MNHEY, CDR2 SMNVEV, per germline (reference sequence). The length of the CDR3 is 16 residues. CDR3 bases: TGTGCCAGCAGTCAAGGGACTAGCGCCGTTCGGGAGACCCAGTACTTC. The encoded protein is CASSQGTSAVRETQYF.

The DNA of the CDR3 is TGTGCCTGTCATGACACCGGGGAGCTGTTTTTT. Protein product: CACHDTGELFF. This chain uses TRBV30 with TRBJ2-2; D call uncertain. The V end was cut by 6 bases, the J end by 3 bases, with 5 bases between. Germline assignment: CDR1 GTSNPN and CDR2 SVGIG (reference sequence). The CDR3 is made up of 11 amino acids.

This clonotype was observed many times. This chain joins TRBV12-3 or TRBV12-4 and TRBJ2-7; D may be TRBD2 (5 bases). The CDR3 spans 12 residues. With 7 bases removed from V and 1 base from J, the gap between germline ends came to 8 bases. The CDR3 coding sequence is TGTGCCAGCACTGGCGGGTCCTACGAGCAGTACTTC. It encodes CASTGGSYEQYF.

This clonotype has at least ten counts. The V call is TRBV7-2, the J call TRBJ1-2, with 8 bases that match TRBD1. Germline V CDR1 and CDR2: SGHTA, FQGNSA. This CDR3 comprises 13 residues. V dropped 2 bases and J dropped 5; count of bases not matched to a gene: 1. CDR3 nucleotides: TGTGCCAGCAGCTTACGGACAGGGTATGGCTACACCTTC. It codes for CASSLRTGYGYTF.

With regard to this clonotype: Given a much more abundant clone one base away, this may be a read error. The chain employs TRBV28 and TRBJ1-5, with D hard to call. Germline loops: CDR1 MDHEN, CDR2 SYDVKM. There are 13 residues in the CDR3. CDR3 sequence reads: CASSFPPSQPQDF. The CDR3 region has the DNA TGTGCCAGCAGTTTCCCCCCAAGTCAGCCCCAGGATTTT.

This chain joins TRBV29-1 and TRBJ2-1; TRBD1 aligns across 8 bases. J was trimmed by 15 bases and V by 6 bases; bases with no gene match: 19. CDR3 size: 14 residues. Germline V gene sequence: CDR1 SQVTM, CDR2 ANQGSEA. The CDR3 region is CSVEGTSSGQAAFF. In nucleotides, the CDR3 is TGCAGCGTGGAGGGTACCTCTTCGGGACAGGCAGCGTTCTTC.

This clonotype was observed many times. The chain recombines TRBV10-3 with TRBJ1-5; TRBD1 is a possible D gene (6 bases). V was trimmed by 0 bases and J by 5 bases, leaving 26 bases between them. CDR3 length: 20 amino acids. Germline CDR1 and CDR2: ENHRY and SYGVKD. CDR3 in amino acids: CAISESFGQGIGFRDQPQHF. The CDR3 DNA reads TGTGCCATCAGTGAGTCGTTCGGGCAGGGGATTGGATTTCGCGATCAGCCCCAGCATTTT.

This clonotype was found many times. The chain carries TRBV19 and TRBJ2-7; D remains ambiguous. V shed 3 bases and J shed 1 base, with 7 bases lying between them. The CDR3 runs to 13 residues. Germline V CDR1 and CDR2: LNHDA, SQIVND (reference sequence). As DNA, the CDR3 is TGTGCCAGTAGTATGGGTCTTTCCTACGAGCAGTACTTC. It yields the protein CASSMGLSYEQYF.

This clonotype has at least ten counts. This chain links TRBV30 with TRBJ1-2; no reliable D call. This CDR3 has 13 amino acids. The V and J ends lost 1 base and 1 base respectively, with 7 bases between them. Looked up from germline, CDR1 is GTSNPN and CDR2 is SVGIG (reference sequence). CDR3 nucleotide sequence: TGTGCCTGGAGTGATGGGAATAACTATGGCTACACCTTC. Its protein is CAWSDGNNYGYTF.